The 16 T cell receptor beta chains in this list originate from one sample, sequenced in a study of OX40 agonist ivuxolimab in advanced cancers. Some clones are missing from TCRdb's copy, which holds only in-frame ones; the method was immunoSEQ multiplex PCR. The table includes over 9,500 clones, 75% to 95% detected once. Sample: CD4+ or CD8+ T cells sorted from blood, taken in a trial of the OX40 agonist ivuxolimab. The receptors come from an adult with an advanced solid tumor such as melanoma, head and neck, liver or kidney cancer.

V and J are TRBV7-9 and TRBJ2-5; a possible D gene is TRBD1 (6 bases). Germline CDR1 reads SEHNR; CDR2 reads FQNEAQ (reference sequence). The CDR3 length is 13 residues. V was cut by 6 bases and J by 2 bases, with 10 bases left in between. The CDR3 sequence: CASSTGLQETQYF. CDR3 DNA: TGTGCCAGCAGTACAGGGTTACAAGAGACCCAGTACTTC.

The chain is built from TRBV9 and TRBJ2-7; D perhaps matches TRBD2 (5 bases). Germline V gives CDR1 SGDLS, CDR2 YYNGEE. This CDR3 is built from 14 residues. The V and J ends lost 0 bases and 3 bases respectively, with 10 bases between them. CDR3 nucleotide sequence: TGTGCCAGCAGCGTAGGACTACCCAACTACGAGCAGTACTTC. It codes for CASSVGLPNYEQYF.

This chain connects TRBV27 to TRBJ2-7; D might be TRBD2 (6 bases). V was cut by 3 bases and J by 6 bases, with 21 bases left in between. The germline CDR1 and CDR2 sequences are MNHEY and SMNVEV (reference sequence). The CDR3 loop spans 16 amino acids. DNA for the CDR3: TGTGCCAGCAGTTTTACCCCTTGGAGGGCTATTAGCGAGCAGTACTTC. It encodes CASSFTPWRAISEQYF.

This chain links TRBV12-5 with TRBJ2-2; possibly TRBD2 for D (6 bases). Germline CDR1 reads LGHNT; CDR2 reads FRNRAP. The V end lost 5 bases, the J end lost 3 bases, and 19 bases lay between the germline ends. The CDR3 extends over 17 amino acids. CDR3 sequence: CASGTPLEGRDTGELFF. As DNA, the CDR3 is TGTGCTAGTGGTACCCCCCTGGAGGGCCGGGACACCGGGGAGCTGTTTTTT.

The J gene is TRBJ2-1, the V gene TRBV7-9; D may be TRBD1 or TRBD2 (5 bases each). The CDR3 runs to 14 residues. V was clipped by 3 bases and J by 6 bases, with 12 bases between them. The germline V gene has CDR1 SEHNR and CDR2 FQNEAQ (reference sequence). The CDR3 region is CASSLPGTVNEQFF. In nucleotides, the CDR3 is TGTGCCAGCAGCTTGCCAGGGACGGTCAATGAGCAGTTCTTC.

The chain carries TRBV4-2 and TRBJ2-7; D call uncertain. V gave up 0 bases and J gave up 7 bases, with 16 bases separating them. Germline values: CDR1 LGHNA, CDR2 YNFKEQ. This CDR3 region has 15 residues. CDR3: CASSQDPSSTKEQYF. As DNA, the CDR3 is TGTGCCAGCAGCCAAGATCCGAGTAGTACCAAAGAGCAGTACTTC.

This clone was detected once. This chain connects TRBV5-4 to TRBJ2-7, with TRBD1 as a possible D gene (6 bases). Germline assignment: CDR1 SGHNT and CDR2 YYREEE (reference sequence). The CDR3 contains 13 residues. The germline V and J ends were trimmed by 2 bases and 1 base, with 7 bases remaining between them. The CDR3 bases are TGTGCCAGCAGCTTCGGACAGTCCTACGAGCAGTACTTC. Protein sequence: CASSFGQSYEQYF.

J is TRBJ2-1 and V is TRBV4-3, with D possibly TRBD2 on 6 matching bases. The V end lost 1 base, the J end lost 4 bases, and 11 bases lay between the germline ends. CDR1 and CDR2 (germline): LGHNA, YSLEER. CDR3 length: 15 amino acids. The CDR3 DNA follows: TGCGCCAGCAGCCAAGTCTTGACTAGTTACAATGAGCAGTTCTTC. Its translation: CASSQVLTSYNEQFF.

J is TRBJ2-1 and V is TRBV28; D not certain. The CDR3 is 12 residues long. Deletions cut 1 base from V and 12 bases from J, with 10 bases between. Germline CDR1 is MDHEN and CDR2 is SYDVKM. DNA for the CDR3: TGTGCCAGCAGTTTATTCACAGTGGCGCAGTTCTTC. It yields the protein CASSLFTVAQFF.

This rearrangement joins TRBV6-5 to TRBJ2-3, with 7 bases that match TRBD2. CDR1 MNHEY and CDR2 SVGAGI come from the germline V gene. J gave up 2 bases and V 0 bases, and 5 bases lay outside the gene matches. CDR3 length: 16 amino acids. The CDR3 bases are TGTGCCAGCAGTTACTCTGGGGGGGTTAACACAGATACGCAGTATTTT. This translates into CASSYSGGVNTDTQYF.

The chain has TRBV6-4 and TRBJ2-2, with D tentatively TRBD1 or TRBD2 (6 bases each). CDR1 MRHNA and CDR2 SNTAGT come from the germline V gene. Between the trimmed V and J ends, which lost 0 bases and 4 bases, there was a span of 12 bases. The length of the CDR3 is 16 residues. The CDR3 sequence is CASSDSGGSGTGELFF. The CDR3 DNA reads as TGTGCCAGCAGTGACTCGGGGGGCTCGGGCACCGGGGAGCTGTTTTTT.

The CDR3 region is CSARDYGYTF. As DNA, the CDR3 is TGCAGTGCTAGAGACTATGGCTACACCTTC. The rearrangement links TRBV20-1 to TRBJ1-2; the D is unclear. With 0 bases removed from V and 4 bases from J, the gap between germline ends came to 0 bases. The CDR3 extends over 10 amino acids. Germline V gene sequence: CDR1 DFQATT, CDR2 SNEGSKA (reference sequence).

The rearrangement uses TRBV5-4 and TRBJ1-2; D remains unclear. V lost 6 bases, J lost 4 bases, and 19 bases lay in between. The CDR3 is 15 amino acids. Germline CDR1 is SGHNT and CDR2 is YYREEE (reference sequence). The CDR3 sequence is CASIRLPGKTYGYTF. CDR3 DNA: TGTGCCAGCATAAGATTACCAGGAAAGACCTATGGCTACACCTTC.

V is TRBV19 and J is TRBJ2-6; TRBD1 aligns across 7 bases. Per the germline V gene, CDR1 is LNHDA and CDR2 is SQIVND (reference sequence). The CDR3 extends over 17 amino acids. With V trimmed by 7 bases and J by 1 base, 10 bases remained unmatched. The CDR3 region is CASTTDRWESGANVLTF. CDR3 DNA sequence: TGTGCCAGTACCACGGACAGGTGGGAATCTGGGGCCAACGTCCTGACTTTC.

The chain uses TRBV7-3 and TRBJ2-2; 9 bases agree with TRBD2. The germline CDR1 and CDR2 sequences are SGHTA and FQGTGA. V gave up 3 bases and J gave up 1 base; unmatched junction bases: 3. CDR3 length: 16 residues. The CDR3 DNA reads TGTGCCAGCAGCTTTCTGACTAGCGGGAACACCGGGGAGCTGTTTTTT. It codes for CASSFLTSGNTGELFF.

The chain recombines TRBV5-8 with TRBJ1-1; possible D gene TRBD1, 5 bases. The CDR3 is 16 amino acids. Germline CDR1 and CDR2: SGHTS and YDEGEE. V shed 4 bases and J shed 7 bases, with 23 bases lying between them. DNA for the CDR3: TGTGCCAGCAGCAAGAGGGTCGCAATTCGGGGGGATGAAGCTTTCTTT. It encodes CASSKRVAIRGDEAFF.